Reported below is one T cell receptor (beta chain). Sequencing used immunoSEQ multiplex PCR; TCRdb keeps in-frame clones, though not all of them. The sample contains around 70,000 clones, about 90% of which appear only once. The sample belongs to a study of T cell changes during pregnancy in multiple sclerosis. Trimming pared 3 bases from V and 3 bases from J, leaving 16 bases between. The CDR3 spans 16 residues. Germline lookup yields CDR1 LNHDA and CDR2 SQIVND (reference sequence). The receptor's source is a female donor in good health, enrolled as a control in a pregnancy study. The sequencing used peripheral blood, collected in the first trimester of pregnancy. The rearrangement uses TRBV19 and TRBJ2-3, with D tentatively TRBD2 (5 bases). CDR3 sequence reads: CASSILVGIGTDTQYF. The DNA for the CDR3 is TGTGCCAGTAGTATCCTTGTCGGGATCGGTACAGATACGCAGTATTTT.